Shown below are 15 T cell receptor beta chains from a single sample sequenced in a study of PD-L1 blockade in urothelial cancer. Noted time point: pretreatment peripheral blood. TCRdb's copy holds only in-frame clones and misses some; the assay was immunoSEQ multiplex PCR. The sample yields about 87,000 clones, roughly 90% seen once. The starting material was PBMCs, obtained around atezolizumab (anti-PD-L1) treatment. The receptors were sampled from a woman over 75 with urothelial cancer.

V gene TRBV14 combines with J gene TRBJ2-3; TRBD2 agrees at 9 bases. CDR3 size: 15 residues. Germline CDR1 and CDR2: SGHDN and FVKESK. V shed 3 bases, J shed 1 base, and the junction held 2 bases outside the gene matches. The CDR3 DNA reads as TGTGCCAGCAGCCAGCGGACTAGCGGCACAGATACGCAGTATTTT. As protein: CASSQRTSGTDTQYF. Looking up the rest from reference TRBV14 and TRBJ2-3 gives the full variable domain: EAGVTQFPSHSVIEKGQTVTLRCDPISGHDNLYWYRRVMGKEIKFLLHFVKESKQDESGMPNNRFLAERTGGTYSTLKVQPAELEDSGVYFCASSQRTSGTDTQYFGPGTRLTVL.

J is TRBJ2-4 and V is TRBV5-4; TRBD1 is a possible D gene (7 bases). Germline values: CDR1 SGHNT, CDR2 YYREEE (reference sequence). CDR3 size: 13 residues. Trimming stripped 10 bases from V and 0 bases from J, with 11 bases between. The CDR3 coding sequence is TGTGCCTGGAGGGGGCCAGCCAAAAACATTCAGTACTTC. Encoded protein: CAWRGPAKNIQYF. The entire variable domain, with the rest obtained from reference TRBV5-4 and TRBJ2-4, is as follows: ETGVTQSPTHLIKTRGQQVTLRCSSQSGHNTVSWYQQALGQGPQFIFQYYREEENGRGNFPPRFSGLQFPNYSSELNVNALELDDSALYLCAWRGPAKNIQYFGAGTRLSVL.

The chain combines TRBV14 with TRBJ2-2; 9 nucleotides match TRBD2. The CDR3 spans 15 residues. V was pared by 3 bases and J by 3 bases, with 2 bases of the junction left unmatched. Looked up from germline, CDR1 is SGHDN and CDR2 is FVKESK. The CDR3 sequence: CASSQTSGYTGELFF. DNA for the CDR3: TGTGCCAGCAGCCAGACTAGCGGCTACACCGGGGAGCTGTTTTTT.

The rearrangement uses TRBV7-6 and TRBJ2-7; D is perhaps TRBD2 (5 bases). The CDR3 covers 13 residues. The V end lost 5 bases, the J end lost 3 bases, and 11 bases lay between the germline ends. The germline CDR1 and CDR2 sequences are SGHVS and FNYEAQ. CDR3 amino acids: CASSPLGSYEQYF. The CDR3 nucleotides are TGTGCCAGCAGCCCCCTGGGGAGCTACGAGCAGTACTTC. Complete variable domain (other parts from reference TRBV7-6 and TRBJ2-7): GAGVSQSPRYKVTKRGQDVALRCDPISGHVSLYWYRQALGQGPEFLTYFNYEAQQDKSGLPNDRFSAERPEGSISTLTIQRTEQRDSAMYRCASSPLGSYEQYFGPGTRLTVT.

The gene calls are TRBV27 and TRBJ2-7; 10 bases align to TRBD1. Germline V CDR1 and CDR2: MNHEY, SMNVEV (reference sequence). The CDR3 is 16 residues long. V dropped 5 bases and J dropped 2; count of bases not matched to a gene: 9. The CDR3 DNA follows: TGTGCCAGCAGTGATACCCCCGGGACAGGGGCCTACGAGCAGTACTTC. Translating gives CASSDTPGTGAYEQYF.

The V call is TRBV28, the J call TRBJ1-2; no clear D. CDR1 MDHEN and CDR2 SYDVKM come from the germline V gene. Trimming cost V 3 bases and J 2 bases, with 13 bases left between them. The CDR3 sequence is 15 residues long. The CDR3 nucleotides are TGTGCCAGCAGTTTTAATGGACTCGGGAACTATGGCTACACCTTC. Encoded protein: CASSFNGLGNYGYTF.

The sample holds one count of this clone. The chain has TRBV7-3 and TRBJ2-5; possibly TRBD2 for D (6 bases). Germline values: CDR1 SGHTA, CDR2 FQGTGA. Trimming cost V 6 bases and J 2 bases, with 13 bases left between them. The CDR3 spans 14 residues. The CDR3 sequence: CASSRMAGQETQYF. CDR3 bases: TGTGCCAGCAGTCGTATGGCGGGGCAAGAGACCCAGTACTTC.

This rearrangement joins TRBV6-6 to TRBJ1-2; D might be TRBD1 (5 bases). CDR3 length: 12 residues. V was trimmed by 5 bases and J by 7 bases, leaving 11 bases between them. Germline V gene lookup returns CDR1 MNHNY and CDR2 SVGAGI (reference sequence). The CDR3 protein is CASSPGGPGYTF. Written as DNA, the CDR3 is TGTGCCAGCAGTCCCGGGGGTCCTGGCTACACCTTC.

This chain links TRBV19 with TRBJ2-6; D call uncertain. Trimming stripped 4 bases from V and 0 bases from J, with 4 bases between. This CDR3 is 14 amino acids long. Per the germline V gene, CDR1 is LNHDA and CDR2 is SQIVND (reference sequence). The CDR3 region is CASSSSSGANVLTF. In DNA, the CDR3 is TGTGCCAGTAGTAGCAGCTCTGGGGCCAACGTCCTGACTTTC.

The rearrangement links TRBV5-4 to TRBJ1-2; D possibly corresponds to TRBD1 (6 bases). CDR3 size: 13 residues. Germline V gene sequence: CDR1 SGHNT, CDR2 YYREEE (reference sequence). Trimming took off 0 bases at V and 8 bases at J, with 11 bases between the two ends. The CDR3 here is CASSLEGGGGYTF. The CDR3 bases are TGTGCCAGCAGCTTGGAAGGGGGGGGAGGCTACACCTTC.

In its sample, this clone was seen once. The chain uses TRBV19 and TRBJ1-5, with D possibly matching TRBD1 (6 bases). Germline V CDR1 and CDR2: LNHDA, SQIVND (reference sequence). This CDR3 comprises 18 residues. The V end lost 7 bases, the J end lost 1 base, and 23 bases lay between the germline ends. Here the CDR3 reads CASTKRPQDRWSNQPQHF. DNA for the CDR3: TGTGCCAGTACCAAACGCCCCCAGGACAGATGGAGCAATCAGCCCCAGCATTTT. The full variable domain, its missing parts supplied by reference TRBV19 and TRBJ1-5, is DGGITQSPKYLFRKEGQNVTLSCEQNLNHDAMYWYRQDPGQGLRLIYYSQIVNDFQKGDIAEGYSVSREKKESFPLTVTSAQKNPTAFYLCASTKRPQDRWSNQPQHFGDGTRLSIL.

The chain couples TRBV10-3 to TRBJ2-7; 13 bases agree with TRBD2. V trimming: 3 bases; J trimming: 1 base; junction bases outside the gene matches: 15. Germline assignment: CDR1 ENHRY and CDR2 SYGVKD. This CDR3 comprises 20 residues. The DNA for the CDR3 is TGTGCCATCAGTGATTCAACCGGGACTAGCGGGATAAGCTTTTCCTACGAGCAGTACTTC. It codes for CAISDSTGTSGISFSYEQYF.

The chain uses TRBV27 and TRBJ2-7; tentative D call: TRBD1 (5 bases). The germline gives CDR1 MNHEY, CDR2 SMNVEV (reference sequence). This CDR3 spans 13 amino acids. V dropped 3 bases and J dropped 3 bases, with 9 bases sitting between them. The CDR3 region has the DNA TGTGCCAGCAGTTTTTCCCAGGGCTACGAGCAGTACTTC. This sequence encodes CASSFSQGYEQYF.

The chain recombines TRBV28 with TRBJ2-7; D possibly corresponds to TRBD1 (5 bases). The CDR3 covers 17 residues. Germline CDR1 and CDR2: MDHEN and SYDVKM. Trimming took 10 bases from V and 4 from J, leaving 29 bases between them. The CDR3 protein is CATNPLRQLVYHYEQYF. The DNA for the CDR3 is TGTGCCACGAATCCTCTTCGACAGCTCGTTTACCATTACGAGCAGTACTTC.

CDR3 protein: CASSQEILADITDTQYF. Written as DNA, the CDR3 is TGTGCCAGCAGCCAAGAAATTCTAGCGGATATCACAGATACGCAGTATTTT. V gene TRBV4-2 combines with J gene TRBJ2-3, with 7 bases identical to TRBD2. The germline V gene has CDR1 LGHNA and CDR2 YNFKEQ. The CDR3 runs to 17 residues. V shed 0 bases and J 2 bases; nucleotides not matched to a gene: 8.